The 19 T cell receptor beta chains below were found in one sample sequenced in a study of blood T cell repertoires in COVID-19. Repertoires were generated with immunoSEQ multiplex PCR, while TCRdb's copy carries only in-frame clones and drops some. The sample has more than 85,000 clones, around 75% seen once. Sequences were obtained from peripheral blood. The receptors were sampled from a woman between 50 and 59 years old with acute or convalescent COVID-19.

The chain combines TRBV28 with TRBJ2-7; D unresolved. The ends were cut back, 1 base at V and 3 bases at J, with 10 bases in the middle. The CDR3 consists of 14 residues. Germline assignment: CDR1 MDHEN and CDR2 SYDVKM. CDR3 region: CASSLLVGGYEQYF. The CDR3 DNA is TGTGCCAGCAGTTTATTAGTTGGTGGCTACGAGCAGTACTTC.

The chain combines TRBV19 with TRBJ2-3; tentative D call: TRBD1 (5 bases). CDR3 length: 15 residues. CDR1 is LNHDA, CDR2 SQIVND, per germline (reference sequence). V was trimmed by 9 bases and J by 2 bases, leaving 18 bases between them. The CDR3 reads CARQGVRPPTDTQYF. The CDR3, as DNA: TGTGCCAGACAAGGGGTCAGGCCCCCCACAGATACGCAGTATTTT. Variable domain in full (rest from reference TRBV19 and TRBJ2-3): DGGITQSPKYLFRKEGQNVTLSCEQNLNHDAMYWYRQDPGQGLRLIYYSQIVNDFQKGDIAEGYSVSREKKESFPLTVTSAQKNPTAFYLCARQGVRPPTDTQYFGPGTRLTVL.

The chain recombines TRBV7-2 with TRBJ1-5, with TRBD1 matching over 7 bases. In germline, CDR1 is SGHTA, CDR2 FQGNSA. V lost 5 bases, J lost 2 bases, and 6 bases stayed unmatched. This CDR3 spans 15 amino acids. CDR3 nucleotides: TGTGCCAGCAGCACCCGACAGGGTGGCAATCAGCCCCAGCATTTT. This sequence encodes CASSTRQGGNQPQHF.

The chain couples TRBV6-4 to TRBJ1-2, with a tentative D call TRBD1 (5 bases). Germline CDR1 is MRHNA and CDR2 is SNTAGT. This CDR3 contains 14 residues. Trimming took off 6 bases at V and 8 bases at J, with 19 bases between the two ends. Written as DNA, the CDR3 is TGTGCCAGCAGAAGTAATCGGGGGAACGGGGGCTACACCTTC. Translated: CASRSNRGNGGYTF.

About this clone: The sample contains more than one DNA sequence encoding this CDR3. The chain has TRBV12-3 or TRBV12-4 and TRBJ1-1; 8 nucleotides match TRBD1. V lost 5 bases and J lost 8; bases outside the gene matches: 4. This CDR3 region has 12 residues. The CDR3 sequence: CASSRTGGEAFF. In DNA form, the CDR3 reads TGTGCCAGCAGTCGAACAGGGGGAGAAGCTTTCTTT.

Written as DNA, the CDR3 is TGCGCCAGCAGCCCGGGGGGATTCGGTCAGCCCCAGCATTTT. Its protein is CASSPGGFGQPQHF. This sequence joins TRBV5-1 and TRBJ1-5, with a possible D match to TRBD1 (5 bases). Germline V gene sequence: CDR1 SGHRS, CDR2 YFSETQ. V gave up 4 bases and J gave up 6 bases, with 14 bases separating them. This CDR3 spans 14 amino acids.

The CDR3 here is CASSYGSGRSYEQYF. The CDR3 DNA sequence: TGTGCCAGCAGTTACGGTAGCGGGAGGTCCTACGAGCAGTACTTC. The chain is built from TRBV6-2 or TRBV6-3 and TRBJ2-7, with TRBD2 matching over 10 bases. Unmatched junction bases numbered 2, after V lost 2 bases and J lost 1 base. The CDR3 is 15 amino acids. The germline gives CDR1 MNHEY, CDR2 SVGEGT.

The chain has TRBV19 and TRBJ2-5; tentatively, D is TRBD2 (5 bases). Germline V CDR1 and CDR2: LNHDA, SQIVND (reference sequence). CDR3 size: 13 residues. Between the trimmed V and J ends, which lost 10 bases and 5 bases, there was a span of 17 bases. The chain's CDR3 is CATPPLWRETQYF. The CDR3 DNA reads TGTGCCACCCCGCCCCTGTGGAGGGAGACCCAGTACTTC.

The J gene is TRBJ1-5, the V gene TRBV28; perhaps TRBD1 as D (6 bases). The CDR3 has 13 amino acids. Trimming cost V 6 bases and J 4 bases, with 10 bases left between them. Germline CDR1 reads MDHEN; CDR2 reads SYDVKM. CDR3 loop: CASRPQGNQPQHF. CDR3 coding DNA: TGTGCCAGCAGACCTCAGGGGAATCAGCCCCAGCATTTT.

The V call is TRBV5-8, the J call TRBJ1-1; the D gene is possibly TRBD1 (5 bases). Trimming cost V 0 bases and J 9 bases, with 12 bases left between them. The CDR3 is 13 amino acids. From germline, CDR1 is SGHTS and CDR2 YDEGEE. This CDR3 reads CASSLAGGTKAFF. For the CDR3, the DNA is TGTGCCAGCAGCTTGGCGGGGGGGACTAAAGCTTTCTTT. Full variable domain (rest looked up from reference TRBV5-8 and TRBJ1-1): EAGVTQSPTHLIKTRGQQATLRCSPISGHTSVYWYQQALGLGLQFLLWYDEGEERNRGNFPPRFSGRQFPNYSSELNVNALELEDSALYLCASSLAGGTKAFFGQGTRLTVV.

The J gene is TRBJ1-2, the V gene TRBV6-5, with D perhaps TRBD1 (6 bases). Germline V lookup: CDR1 MNHEY, CDR2 SVGAGI. The CDR3 consists of 12 residues. Trimming left V 7 bases short and J 2 bases short, with 8 bases between. The CDR3 reads CASTGQNYGYTF. The CDR3 nucleotides read TGTGCCAGCACCGGACAGAACTATGGCTACACCTTC.

The rearrangement uses TRBV5-4 and TRBJ2-7, with 12 positions matching TRBD1. The CDR3 extends over 16 amino acids. CDR1 and CDR2 (germline): SGHNT, YYREEE (reference sequence). J gave up 6 bases and V 2 bases, and 9 bases lay outside the gene matches. The CDR3 DNA reads TGTGCCAGCAGCTTCGGGCGGGGACAGGGGGCCAGCGAGCAGTACTTC. This gives the protein CASSFGRGQGASEQYF. The full variable domain, with the rest looked up from reference TRBV5-4 and TRBJ2-7, is ETGVTQSPTHLIKTRGQQVTLRCSSQSGHNTVSWYQQALGQGPQFIFQYYREEENGRGNFPPRFSGLQFPNYSSELNVNALELDDSALYLCASSFGRGQGASEQYFGPGTRLTVT.

The rearrangement joins TRBV7-6 to TRBJ2-2; a possible D gene is TRBD2 (5 bases). CDR1 is SGHVS, CDR2 FNYEAQ, per germline. The ends were cut back, 5 bases at V and 0 bases at J, with 13 bases in the middle. The CDR3 is 16 residues long. The CDR3 DNA sequence: TGTGCCAGCAGCCAACTCCCGGACTCGAACACCGGGGAGCTGTTTTTT. Translation gives CASSQLPDSNTGELFF.

The chain is built from TRBV28 and TRBJ2-7; 8 nucleotides align to TRBD1. Germline CDR1 MDHEN, CDR2 SYDVKM. The CDR3 is made up of 12 amino acids. V gave up 5 bases and J gave up 4 bases; unmatched junction bases: 1. DNA for the CDR3: TGTGCCAGCAGTCAGGGGGCGTACGAGCAGTACTTC. Translation: CASSQGAYEQYF.

The chain couples TRBV19 to TRBJ2-3; maybe TRBD1 (7 bases). There are 14 residues in the CDR3. Trimming cost V 5 bases and J 5 bases, with 14 bases left between them. Germline CDR1 LNHDA, CDR2 SQIVND (reference sequence). The chain's CDR3 is CASSSNQGGDTQYF. In nucleotides, the CDR3 is TGTGCCAGTAGTTCCAACCAGGGGGGAGATACGCAGTATTTT.

The chain links TRBV19 to TRBJ1-5, with 10 bases aligning to TRBD1. V trimming: 5 bases; J trimming: 7 bases; junction bases outside the gene matches: 11. CDR3 length equals 16 residues. Germline V gene lookup returns CDR1 LNHDA and CDR2 SQIVND (reference sequence). This chain's CDR3 is CASSSFGQGVRQPQHF. The DNA of the CDR3 is TGTGCCAGTAGTTCCTTTGGACAGGGGGTAAGGCAGCCCCAGCATTTT.

This chain connects TRBV28 to TRBJ2-7; 10 nucleotides agree with TRBD1. This CDR3 has 17 amino acids. V lost 4 bases, J lost 0 bases, and 9 bases stayed unmatched. CDR1 is MDHEN, CDR2 SYDVKM, per germline. CDR3 region: CASSSPGTGASSYEQYF. The CDR3 DNA follows: TGTGCCAGCAGTTCCCCTGGGACAGGGGCGAGCTCCTACGAGCAGTACTTC.

The chain links TRBV5-1 to TRBJ2-7, with D possibly being TRBD1 (6 bases). The CDR3 length is 15 residues. V was shortened by 2 bases and J by 3 bases, with 15 bases between the two germline ends. In germline, CDR1 is SGHRS, CDR2 YFSETQ. The CDR3 protein is CASSLGGPPGYEQYF. In DNA form, the CDR3 reads TGCGCCAGCAGCTTAGGGGGTCCCCCTGGCTACGAGCAGTACTTC.

The V gene is TRBV5-6, the J gene TRBJ1-2; a possible D gene is TRBD1 (5 bases). CDR3 size: 15 residues. Trimming took off 4 bases at V and 4 bases at J, with 17 bases between the two ends. The germline CDR1 and CDR2 sequences are SGHDT and YYEEEE. The CDR3 sequence is CASSRRDGGLYGYTF. The CDR3, as DNA: TGTGCCAGCAGCAGGCGGGACGGCGGACTCTATGGCTACACCTTC.